A single sample is the source of the 27 T cell receptor beta chains below, sequenced in a study of tumor and adjacent non-tumor tissue in lung cancer (dated by TCRdb to 2016 to 2018). RNA was extracted from bulk unsorted tissue and checked for quality with a NanoDrop ND-1000 and an Agilent 2100. Receptors were amplified or captured by multiplex PCR. Instrument on record: Illumina HiSeq 2500. TCRbeta libraries were built by three rounds of nested PCR using primers (Table S4), following protocols modified from ARM-PCR. TCRdb cleaned the public reads at Q25 with fastp, built clones with MiXCR and kept in-frame beta chains. Identical CDR3 proteins give one entry, which carries the most common genes and DNA. The sample contains about 200,000 distinct CDR3 sequences, roughly 70% of them found a single time. 25% of the sample is in the top ten clones. The sequenced sample was lung tumor tissue. These receptors were obtained from a man aged 60 to 69 with non-small cell lung cancer.

In regard to this clonotype: One end of the junction does not line up with germline, which may come from a read error. The chain links TRBV20-1 to TRBJ2-1; D not certain. This CDR3 has 12 residues. Germline CDR1 is DFQATT and CDR2 is SNEGSKA (reference sequence). This CDR3 reads CSARGDGSEQLF. The CDR3 DNA reads as TGCAGTGCTAGAGGAGACGGTAGTGAGCAGTTATTC.

The chain uses TRBV11-3 and TRBJ2-5; D unresolved. This CDR3 spans 18 amino acids. CDR1 SGHNT and CDR2 YENEEA come from the germline V gene. V dropped 4 bases and J dropped 1 base, with 22 bases sitting between them. The CDR3, as DNA: TGTGCCAGCAGCTCGCGGAGTCGGGTGCGTGGGTTCCAAGAGACCCAGTACTTC. This encodes CASSSRSRVRGFQETQYF.

As regards this clonotype: Its ends do not fully match the called genes, so a read error is possible. J is TRBJ2-5 and V is TRBV20-1; weak D call: TRBD2 (6 bases). The CDR3 is 15 amino acids. Germline V CDR1 and CDR2: DFQATT, SNEGSKA (reference sequence). DNA for the CDR3: TGCAGAGCTAGAGATTGGCAGCGGGTTCAAGAGACCCGGTACTTC. Translating it yields CRARDWQRVQETRYF.

To note about this clonotype: A clone one base away is much larger, so this may be a read error. The chain is built from TRBV6-8 and TRBJ2-7, with TRBD1 matching over 9 bases. Trimming took 10 bases from V and 3 from J; bases not matched to a gene: 10. Per germline, CDR1 MNHGY and CDR2 SAAAGT. The CDR3 totals 14 residues. The CDR3 protein is CAITPRDRVYEQYF. The CDR3, as DNA: TGTGCCATCACCCCGAGGGACAGGGTCTACGAGCAGTACTTC.

This clonotype has just one count. One base away lies a much larger clone, so this may be a sequencing read error. This chain links TRBV5-5 with TRBJ2-7; possible D gene TRBD1, 6 bases. Germline values: CDR1 SGHKS, CDR2 YYEKEE (reference sequence). The CDR3 spans 17 residues. CDR3 residues: CTSSLLRGEGVVYEQYF. The CDR3 DNA follows: TGTACCAGCAGCTTGCTCAGGGGTGAAGGGGTGGTCTACGAGCAGTACTTC.

The table lists this clonotype with a few counts. V usage is TRBV4-3 and J usage is TRBJ2-7; D perhaps matches TRBD2 (6 bases). The CDR3 is made up of 14 amino acids. V was pared by 2 bases and J by 3 bases, with 11 bases between. The V gene's germline CDR1 is LGHNA and CDR2 YSLEER. The CDR3 reads CASSQTGSHYEQYF. The CDR3 nucleotides are TGCGCCAGCAGCCAAACCGGGAGCCACTACGAGCAGTACTTC.

This clonotype was seen ten or more times. This chain's CDR3 is CASSQDSQWITGELFF. The DNA of the CDR3 is TGCGCCAGCAGCCAAGATTCCCAATGGATCACCGGGGAGCTGTTTTTT. The chain carries TRBV4-3 and TRBJ2-2, with no clear D. The germline V and J ends were trimmed by 0 bases and 4 bases, with 12 bases remaining between them. The CDR3 length is 16 residues. Germline assignment: CDR1 LGHNA and CDR2 YSLEER.

Of note for this clonotype: A much larger clone is a single base away; this may be a read error. The chain joins TRBV20-1 to TRBJ2-3, with a weak D call TRBD1 (6 bases). CDR1 DFQATT and CDR2 SNEGSKA come from the germline V gene (reference sequence). This CDR3 contains 15 residues. The CDR3 loop is CSACDRPGITDMQYF. CDR3 DNA: TGCAGTGCTTGCGACAGGCCGGGGATCACAGATATGCAGTATTTT.

This clonotype was detected only a few times. The gene calls are TRBV30 and TRBJ1-2; D remains ambiguous. V was clipped by 0 bases and J by 4 bases, with 9 bases between them. CDR3 length: 13 amino acids. CDR1 GTSNPN and CDR2 SVGIG come from the germline V gene (reference sequence). Here the CDR3 reads CAWSVQQGYGYTF. CDR3 DNA: TGTGCCTGGAGTGTACAGCAAGGCTATGGCTACACCTTC.

On this clonotype: Without the conserved terminal phenylalanine or tryptophan, this CDR3 likely stems from a read error. The chain couples TRBV11-2 to TRBJ2-2; D not certain. From germline, CDR1 is SGHAT and CDR2 FQNNGV. This CDR3 is built from 12 residues. CDR3 residues: CVSRTWVGELFL. The CDR3, as DNA: TGTGTCAGCAGGACCTGGGTCGGGGAGCTGTTTTTA.

Remarks on this clonotype: One end of the junction does not line up with germline, which may come from a read error. The genes are TRBV12-3 or TRBV12-4 and TRBJ1-1; tentatively, D is TRBD1 (6 bases). The CDR3 length is 15 residues. The DNA of the CDR3 is TGTGCCAGCCTTAACACCGGGACAATGAATACTGAAGCTTTCTTT. This codes for CASLNTGTMNTEAFF.

On this clonotype: This may come from a read error, since a much larger clone is one base off. The genes are TRBV5-1 and TRBJ1-1; no clear D. The CDR3 length is 14 residues. Germline CDR1 reads SGHRS; CDR2 reads YFSETQ. The CDR3 sequence is CVSSRPEANTEAFF. The CDR3 DNA sequence: TGCGTCAGCAGCCGGCCGGAGGCGAACACTGAAGCTTTCTTT. Together with reference TRBV5-1 and TRBJ1-1, the CDR3 gives the full variable domain: KAGVTQTPRYLIKTRGQQVTLSCSPISGHRSVSWYQQTPGQGLQFLFEYFSETQRNKGNFPGRFSGRQFSNSRSEMNVSTLELGDSALYLCVSSRPEANTEAFFGQGTRLTVV.

This clonotype was found many times. V gene TRBV5-6 combines with J gene TRBJ2-5; D is perhaps TRBD2 (6 bases). Germline CDR1 SGHDT, CDR2 YYEEEE. The CDR3 is 14 amino acids. Trimming left V 3 bases short and J 4 bases short, with 13 bases between. For the CDR3, the DNA is TGTGCCAGCAGCTCCCGGAGGGGAGGAGAGACCCAGTACTTC. It is translated as CASSSRRGGETQYF. The complete variable domain, with remaining parts taken from reference TRBV5-6 and TRBJ2-5, reads DAGVTQSPTHLIKTRGQQVTLRCSPKSGHDTVSWYQQALGQGPQFIFQYYEEEERQRGNFPDRFSGHQFPNYSSELNVNALLLGDSALYLCASSSRRGGETQYFGPGTRLLVL.

This clonotype was detected many times. The chain couples TRBV20-1 to TRBJ1-1; a possible D gene is TRBD1 (6 bases). Looked up from germline, CDR1 is DFQATT and CDR2 is SNEGSKA (reference sequence). Deletions cut 6 bases from V and 5 bases from J, with 13 bases between. This CDR3 spans 12 amino acids. CDR3 amino acids: CSAGGTGTEAFF. DNA of the CDR3: TGCAGTGCAGGGGGAACCGGGACTGAAGCTTTCTTT.

Of note for this clonotype: At one boundary the junction diverges from the germline segment, which might be a read error. The J gene is TRBJ2-7, the V gene TRBV12-3 or TRBV12-4; tentatively, D is TRBD2 (6 bases). The CDR3 has 13 residues. CDR3 sequence (DNA): TGTGCCAGCAGGGGACTGAACTCCTACAAGCAGTACTTC. It translates to CASRGLNSYKQYF.

This clonotype was seen at least ten times. J is TRBJ1-5 and V is TRBV4-1; 7 nucleotides align to TRBD1. The CDR3 totals 14 residues. Germline CDR1 and CDR2: MGHRA and YSYEKL. V lost 5 bases, J lost 4 bases, and 5 bases stayed unmatched. The CDR3 coding sequence is TGCGCCAGCAGCACGGGACAGAATAATCAGCCCCAGCATTTT. This codes for CASSTGQNNQPQHF.

The V call is TRBV11-1, the J call TRBJ2-1, with 11 bases lining up with TRBD2. Per germline, CDR1 SGHAT and CDR2 FQDESV (reference sequence). Trimming removed 2 bases from V and 7 bases from J; junction bases left unmatched: 10. CDR3 length equals 17 residues. This CDR3 reads CASSLSRLAGSNNEQFF. The CDR3 nucleotides are TGTGCCAGCAGCTTATCTCGACTAGCGGGAAGCAATAATGAGCAGTTCTTC.

A remark on this clonotype: An end of the junction differs from the germline gene, which may be a read error. V usage is TRBV11-2 and J usage is TRBJ2-3, with TRBD2 matching over 11 bases. Germline-derived CDR1 and CDR2 are SGHAT and FQNNGV. The CDR3 runs to 14 residues. The CDR3 reads CASKLAGVTVTQYF. In DNA form, the CDR3 reads TGTGCCAGTAAACTAGCGGGGGTAACAGTTACGCAGTATTTT.

The V and J genes are TRBV20-1 and TRBJ2-7, with D perhaps matching TRBD1 (6 bases). The V gene lost 7 bases and the J gene lost 1 base, with 14 bases spanning the gap. The CDR3 loop spans 13 amino acids. CDR1 and CDR2 (germline): DFQATT, SNEGSKA (reference sequence). In DNA, the CDR3 is TGCAGTGGGGCCAGGGGCTTGTCCTACGAGCAGTACTTC. It translates to CSGARGLSYEQYF.

V usage is TRBV6-1 and J usage is TRBJ1-5, with 11 nucleotides matching TRBD1. The CDR3 length is 15 residues. After removal of 7 bases from V and 7 bases from J, the junction contained 9 bases not matched to a gene. Germline V CDR1 and CDR2: MNHNS, SASEGT. The CDR3 bases are TGTGCCAGCACTGAGGACAGGGGGCGCAGCCAGCCCCAGCATTTT. It encodes CASTEDRGRSQPQHF.

This clonotype was recorded once. Sequence at one end of the junction differs from germline and may be a read error. The chain couples TRBV5-4 to TRBJ2-5; perhaps TRBD2 as D (6 bases). The CDR3 contains 14 residues. The germline gives CDR1 SGHNT, CDR2 YYREEE (reference sequence). CDR3: CANSHRRARGTQYF. CDR3 nucleotide sequence: TGTGCCAACAGCCACAGGAGGGCCCGGGGGACCCAGTATTTC. The full variable domain, with the rest looked up from reference TRBV5-4 and TRBJ2-5, is ETGVTQSPTHLIKTRGQQVTLRCSSQSGHNTVSWYQQALGQGPQFIFQYYREEENGRGNFPPRFSGLQFPNYSSELNVNALELDDSALYLCANSHRRARGTQYFGPGTRLLVL.

There are many counts of this clonotype. CDR3 coding DNA: TGTGCCAGCAGCTTAGGGGGGACAGGGGCTGCCAAAAACATTCAGTACTTC. This codes for CASSLGGTGAAKNIQYF. The V call is TRBV11-2, the J call TRBJ2-4; 10 nucleotides agree with TRBD1. The CDR3 has 17 amino acids. J was trimmed by 1 base and V by 1 base; bases with no gene match: 4. Germline V CDR1 and CDR2: SGHAT, FQNNGV.

This clonotype occurred many times. The CDR3 nucleotides read TGTGCCAGCAGTTACGTGACTAGCGGGACGGGCACAGATACGCAGTATTTT. It is translated as CASSYVTSGTGTDTQYF. This chain links TRBV6-2 or TRBV6-3 with TRBJ2-3; 11 bases map to TRBD2. CDR3 size: 17 residues. V was clipped by 2 bases and J by 1 base; unmatched bases: 5. Germline CDR1 and CDR2: MNHEY and SVGEGT.

As to this clonotype: A junction end diverges from the germline sequence, so it may reflect a read error. The chain has TRBV12-3 or TRBV12-4 and TRBJ2-2; the match to TRBD2 covers 12 bases. The CDR3 is 17 residues long. The CDR3 DNA reads TGTGCCAGCAGTTTTGGCCTAGCGGGGGGGCCCAACGGGGAGCTGTCTTTT. It specifies CASSFGLAGGPNGELSF.

The J gene is TRBJ2-1, the V gene TRBV20-1; 8 bases fit TRBD2. The CDR3 is 16 amino acids. J was trimmed by 0 bases and V by 7 bases; bases with no gene match: 11. Germline V lookup: CDR1 DFQATT, CDR2 SNEGSKA (reference sequence). The CDR3 nucleotides are TGCAGTGTCCTCAGACTAGCGCGAAGCTCCTACAATGAGCAGTTCTTC. Protein: CSVLRLARSSYNEQFF.

CDR3 amino acids: CASSQQGGGEQFF. CDR3 in DNA: TGTGCCAGCTCACAACAGGGGGGCGGTGAGCAGTTCTTC. The rearrangement joins TRBV18 to TRBJ2-1; TRBD1 agrees at 8 bases. V was pared by 4 bases and J by 9 bases, with 5 bases of the junction left unmatched. CDR1 is KGHSH and CDR2 is LQKENI in the germline V gene. This CDR3 comprises 13 residues.

With regard to this clonotype: Compared with germline, one end of the junction differs, possibly owing to a read error. J is TRBJ2-1 and V is TRBV11-3; tentatively, D is TRBD1 or TRBD2 (6 bases each). Germline CDR1 reads SGHNT; CDR2 reads YENEEA. The CDR3 is 17 amino acids. CDR3 in DNA: TGTGCTAGCAGCTGTCTAGTGGGGGGCGCTACCTACAATGAGCAGTTCTTC. This sequence encodes CASSCLVGGATYNEQFF.